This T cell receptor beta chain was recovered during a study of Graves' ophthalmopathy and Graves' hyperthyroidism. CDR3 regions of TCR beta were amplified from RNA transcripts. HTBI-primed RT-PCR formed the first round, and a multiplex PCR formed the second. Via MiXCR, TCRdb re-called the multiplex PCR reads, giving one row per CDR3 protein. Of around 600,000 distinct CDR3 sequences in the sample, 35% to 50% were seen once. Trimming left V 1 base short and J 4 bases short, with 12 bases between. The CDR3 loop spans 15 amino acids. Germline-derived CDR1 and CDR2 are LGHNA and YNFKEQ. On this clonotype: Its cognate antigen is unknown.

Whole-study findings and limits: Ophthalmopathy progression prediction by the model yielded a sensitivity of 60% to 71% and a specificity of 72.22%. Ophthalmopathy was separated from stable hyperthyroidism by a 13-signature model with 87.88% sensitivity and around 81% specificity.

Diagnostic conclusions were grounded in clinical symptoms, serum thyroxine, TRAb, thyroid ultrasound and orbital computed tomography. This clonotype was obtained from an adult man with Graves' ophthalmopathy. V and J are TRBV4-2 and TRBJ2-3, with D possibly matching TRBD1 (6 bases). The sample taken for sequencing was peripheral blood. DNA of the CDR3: TGTGCCAGCAGCCAAGGACGGACAGTCGCAGATACGCAGTATTTT. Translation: CASSQGRTVADTQYF.